The 12 T cell receptor beta chains in this list originate from one sample, sequenced in a study of shared clonotypes between healthy human individuals. Data came from immunoSEQ multiplex PCR; TCRdb stores just in-frame clones and leaves some out. The table shows roughly 2 million clones, with 95% occurring only once. Sample: naive CD4+ T cells sorted from blood. As for subset: CD45RA+ positively selected. The receptors were sampled from a man between 18 and 29 years old in good health.

In its sample, this clone was seen a few times. The rearrangement uses TRBV5-1 and TRBJ1-6, with D maybe TRBD1 (6 bases). Trimming pared 1 base from V and 10 bases from J, leaving 12 bases between. Germline V gives CDR1 SGHRS, CDR2 YFSETQ. The CDR3 consists of 14 residues. The CDR3 DNA sequence: TGCGCCAGCAGCTTGTACGGGGGCGGGTCACCCCTCCACTTT. Its protein product is CASSLYGGGSPLHF. The whole variable domain, filled in from reference TRBV5-1 and TRBJ1-6, reads KAGVTQTPRYLIKTRGQQVTLSCSPISGHRSVSWYQQTPGQGLQFLFEYFSETQRNKGNFPGRFSGRQFSNSRSEMNVSTLELGDSALYLCASSLYGGGSPLHFGNGTRLTVT.

The rearrangement uses TRBV4-1 and TRBJ1-5; no clear D gene. Trimming stripped 4 bases from V and 3 bases from J, with 13 bases between. CDR1 and CDR2 from the germline V gene are MGHRA and YSYEKL. The CDR3 is made up of 15 amino acids. The CDR3 loop reads CASSLLGLFNQPQHF. CDR3 sequence (DNA): TGCGCCAGCAGCCTCCTAGGGCTTTTCAATCAGCCCCAGCATTTT.

This clone was counted a single time. The genes are TRBV6-1 and TRBJ1-1; D ambiguous. The germline V gene has CDR1 MNHNS and CDR2 SASEGT. The CDR3 has 11 amino acids. Deletions cut 11 bases from V and 7 bases from J, with 14 bases between. CDR3 in DNA: TGTGCCGGCGTGGAGGGTTATGAAGCTTTCTTT. Translated: CAGVEGYEAFF.

The chain couples TRBV19 to TRBJ2-2; D not resolved. Germline V lookup: CDR1 LNHDA, CDR2 SQIVND (reference sequence). The CDR3 has 13 amino acids. Trimming shortened V by 9 bases and J by 9 bases, and 17 bases separated the two germline ends. The CDR3 here is CASNRDLGRELFF. The CDR3 DNA follows: TGTGCCAGCAATCGTGATCTAGGAAGGGAGCTGTTTTTT.

V gene TRBV27 combines with J gene TRBJ1-5, with D perhaps matching TRBD1 (5 bases). The V end was cut by 5 bases, the J end by 6 bases, with 14 bases between. This CDR3 spans 14 amino acids. Germline CDR1 and CDR2: MNHEY and SMNVEV (reference sequence). The CDR3 here is CASSRGVMSQPQHF. The CDR3 nucleotides are TGTGCCAGCAGTAGAGGGGTGATGAGTCAGCCCCAGCATTTT.

V is TRBV7-9 and J is TRBJ2-2, with D perhaps given as TRBD1 or TRBD2 (5 bases each). The CDR3 is 17 residues long. Trimming cost V 1 base and J 0 bases, with 12 bases left between them. The germline CDR1 and CDR2 sequences are SEHNR and FQNEAQ (reference sequence). Here the CDR3 reads CASSLVLGPSNTGELFF. CDR3 in DNA: TGTGCCAGCAGCTTAGTATTGGGACCCTCGAACACCGGGGAGCTGTTTTTT.

Only one count was recorded for this clone. This chain links TRBV19 with TRBJ1-5; tentatively, D is TRBD1 (5 bases). Germline V CDR1 and CDR2: LNHDA, SQIVND (reference sequence). The length of the CDR3 is 14 residues. Trimming removed 8 bases from V and 3 bases from J, with 14 bases in between. The CDR3 DNA reads TGTGCCAGTGCCGGGACGGCCTTCAATCAGCCCCAGCATTTT. The encoded protein is CASAGTAFNQPQHF.

As concerns this clone: The same CDR3 can be traced to other DNA sequences in this sample. The chain employs TRBV18 and TRBJ2-3; no clear D. CDR1 is KGHSH and CDR2 is LQKENI in the germline V gene. Trimming cost V 4 bases and J 0 bases, with 5 bases left between them. This CDR3 has 13 residues. DNA of the CDR3: TGTGCCAGCTCACAGACCAGCACAGATACGCAGTATTTT. As protein: CASSQTSTDTQYF.

The chain joins TRBV18 to TRBJ1-3, with unresolved D. Trimming removed 0 bases at V and 0 bases at J, with 6 bases between. The CDR3 sequence is 15 residues long. The germline CDR1 and CDR2 sequences are KGHSH and LQKENI. CDR3 sequence: CASSPPLGSGNTIYF. The CDR3 region has the DNA TGTGCCAGCTCACCACCTTTAGGCTCTGGAAACACCATATATTTT.

The V call is TRBV27, the J call TRBJ2-3, with D unclear. Germline V gene lookup returns CDR1 MNHEY and CDR2 SMNVEV (reference sequence). The V end was cut by 2 bases, the J end by 5 bases, with 14 bases between. This CDR3 spans 15 amino acids. The CDR3 is CASSLRLGPIDTQYF. Written as DNA, the CDR3 is TGTGCCAGCAGTTTACGTTTGGGTCCGATAGATACGCAGTATTTT.

This clone has just one count. The gene calls are TRBV7-9 and TRBJ1-2; D not certain. Trimming pared 5 bases from V and 3 bases from J, leaving 13 bases between. The CDR3 extends over 14 amino acids. The germline V gene has CDR1 SEHNR and CDR2 FQNEAQ (reference sequence). CDR3 nucleotide sequence: TGTGCCAGCAGCCCATACGGGAGTGACTATGGCTACACCTTC. This codes for CASSPYGSDYGYTF.

The chain has TRBV6-5 and TRBJ2-7, with D maybe TRBD2 (5 bases). There are 15 residues in the CDR3. Germline assignment: CDR1 MNHEY and CDR2 SVGAGI. The V gene lost 7 bases and the J gene lost 5 bases, with 21 bases spanning the gap. CDR3 nucleotide sequence: TGTGCCAGCACCCCCCACGGGGAACTAGTCCACGAGCAGTACTTC. It is translated as CASTPHGELVHEQYF.